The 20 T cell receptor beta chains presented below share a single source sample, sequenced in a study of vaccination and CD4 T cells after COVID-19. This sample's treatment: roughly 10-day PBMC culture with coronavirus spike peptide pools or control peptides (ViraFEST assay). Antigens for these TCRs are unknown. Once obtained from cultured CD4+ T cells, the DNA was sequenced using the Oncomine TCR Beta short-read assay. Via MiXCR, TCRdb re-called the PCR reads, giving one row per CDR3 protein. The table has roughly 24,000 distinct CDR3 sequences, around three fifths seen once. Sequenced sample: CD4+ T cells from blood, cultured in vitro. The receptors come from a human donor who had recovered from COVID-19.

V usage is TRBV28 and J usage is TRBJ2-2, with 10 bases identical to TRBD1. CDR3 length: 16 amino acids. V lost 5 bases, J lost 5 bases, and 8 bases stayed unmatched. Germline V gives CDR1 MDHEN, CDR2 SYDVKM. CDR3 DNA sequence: TGTGCCAGCAGTATACGGACAGGGGGGCGTACCGGGGAGCTGTTTTTT. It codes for CASSIRTGGRTGELFF.

The CDR3 spells CASSLEGQTNSPLHF. DNA for the CDR3: TGTGCCAGCAGCTTAGAGGGGCAGACAAATTCACCCCTCCACTTT. This chain joins TRBV7-2 and TRBJ1-6; D is perhaps TRBD1 (5 bases). V lost 1 base and J lost 7, with 11 bases in between. The CDR3 totals 15 residues. Germline loops: CDR1 SGHTA, CDR2 FQGNSA.

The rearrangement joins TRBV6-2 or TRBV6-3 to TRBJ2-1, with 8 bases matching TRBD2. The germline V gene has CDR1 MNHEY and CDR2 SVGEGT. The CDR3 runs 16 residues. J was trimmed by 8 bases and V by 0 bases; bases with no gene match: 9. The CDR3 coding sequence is TGTGCCAGCAGTTACTCGCAGTCGGGAGGGCCCCATGAGCAGTTCTTC. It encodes CASSYSQSGGPHEQFF.

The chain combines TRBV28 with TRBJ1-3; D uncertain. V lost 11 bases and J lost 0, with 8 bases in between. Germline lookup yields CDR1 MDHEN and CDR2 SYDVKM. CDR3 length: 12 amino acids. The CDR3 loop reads CALGSSGNTIYF. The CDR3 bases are TGTGCCCTGGGGAGCTCTGGAAACACCATATATTTT.

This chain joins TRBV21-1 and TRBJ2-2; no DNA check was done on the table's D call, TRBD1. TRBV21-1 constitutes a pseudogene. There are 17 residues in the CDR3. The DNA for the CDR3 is TGTGCCAGCAGCAAAGGGGGGGCGGCTCCTAACACCGGGGAGCTGTTTTTT. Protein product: CASSKGGAAPNTGELFF.

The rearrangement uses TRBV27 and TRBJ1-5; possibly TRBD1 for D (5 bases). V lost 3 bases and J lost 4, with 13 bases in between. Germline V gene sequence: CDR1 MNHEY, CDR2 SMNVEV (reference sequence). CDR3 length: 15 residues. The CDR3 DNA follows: TGTGCCAGCAGTTTCGGCAGGGCAAGTAATCAGCCCCAGCATTTT. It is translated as CASSFGRASNQPQHF.

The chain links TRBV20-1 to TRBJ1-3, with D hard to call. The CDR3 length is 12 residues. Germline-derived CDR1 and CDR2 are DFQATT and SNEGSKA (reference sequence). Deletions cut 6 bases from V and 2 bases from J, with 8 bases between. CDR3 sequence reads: CSAPGPGNTIYF. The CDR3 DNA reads TGCAGTGCCCCGGGTCCTGGAAACACCATATATTTT.

The CDR3, as DNA: TGTGCCAGCAGCTTAGGTGGTAGGACTGAAGCTTTCTTT. Amino acid sequence: CASSLGGRTEAFF. The chain joins TRBV11-2 to TRBJ1-1; D is uncertain. The CDR3 runs to 13 residues. With 1 base removed from V and 5 bases from J, the gap between germline ends came to 8 bases. Germline CDR1 reads SGHAT; CDR2 reads FQNNGV.

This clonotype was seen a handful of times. Here the CDR3 DNA reads TGTGCCACCAGCAGGGTCCTAGCGGGAGGGCTGCACGAGCAGTACTTC. Translated: CATSRVLAGGLHEQYF. The V and J genes are TRBV15 and TRBJ2-7, with 12 bases matching TRBD2. The CDR3 loop spans 16 amino acids. Germline V gene lookup returns CDR1 LNHNV and CDR2 YYDKDF (reference sequence). V gave up 3 bases and J gave up 5 bases; unmatched junction bases: 8.

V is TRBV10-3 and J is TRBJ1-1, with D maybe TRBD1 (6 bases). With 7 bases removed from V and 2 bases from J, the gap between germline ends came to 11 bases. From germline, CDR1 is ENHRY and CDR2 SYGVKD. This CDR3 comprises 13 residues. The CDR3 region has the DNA TGTGCCATCAACCGACAGGAAAACACTGAAGCTTTCTTT. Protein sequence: CAINRQENTEAFF.

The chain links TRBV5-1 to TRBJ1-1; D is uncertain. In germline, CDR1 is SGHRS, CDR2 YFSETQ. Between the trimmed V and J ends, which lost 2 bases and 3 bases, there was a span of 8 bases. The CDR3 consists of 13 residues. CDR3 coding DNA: TGCGCCAGCAGCTTTCGGACCGACACTGAAGCTTTCTTT. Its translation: CASSFRTDTEAFF.

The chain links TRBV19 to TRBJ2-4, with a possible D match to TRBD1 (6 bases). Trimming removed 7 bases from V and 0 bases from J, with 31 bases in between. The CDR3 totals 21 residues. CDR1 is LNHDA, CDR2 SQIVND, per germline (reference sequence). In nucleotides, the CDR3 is TGTGCCAGTACCCAGCAGGGGACACAGGGATGGGGTGGGGTAGCCAAAAACATTCAGTACTTC. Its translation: CASTQQGTQGWGGVAKNIQYF.

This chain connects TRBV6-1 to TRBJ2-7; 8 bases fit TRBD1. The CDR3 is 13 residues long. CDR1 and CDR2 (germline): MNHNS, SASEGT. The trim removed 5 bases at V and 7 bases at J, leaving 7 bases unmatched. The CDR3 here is CASSMDRAWEQYF. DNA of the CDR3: TGTGCCAGCAGTATGGACAGGGCATGGGAGCAGTACTTC.

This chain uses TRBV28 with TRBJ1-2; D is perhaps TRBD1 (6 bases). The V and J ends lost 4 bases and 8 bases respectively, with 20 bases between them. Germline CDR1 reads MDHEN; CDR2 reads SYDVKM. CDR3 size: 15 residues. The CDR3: CASSSPRGGVWGYTF. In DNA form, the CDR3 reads TGTGCCAGCAGTTCCCCCCGGGGGGGCGTTTGGGGCTACACCTTC.

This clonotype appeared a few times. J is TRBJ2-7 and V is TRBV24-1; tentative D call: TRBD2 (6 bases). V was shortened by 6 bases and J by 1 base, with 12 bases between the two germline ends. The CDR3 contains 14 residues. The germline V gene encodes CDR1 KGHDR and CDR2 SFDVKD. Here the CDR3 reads CATSTGTLSYEQYF. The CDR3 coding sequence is TGTGCCACCAGTACCGGGACTCTTTCCTACGAGCAGTACTTC.

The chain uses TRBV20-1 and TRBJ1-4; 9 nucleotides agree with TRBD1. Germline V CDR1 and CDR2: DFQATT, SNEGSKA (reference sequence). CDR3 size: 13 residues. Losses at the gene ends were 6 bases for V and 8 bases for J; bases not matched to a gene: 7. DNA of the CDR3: TGCAGTGCGATACAGGGGGCTTACGAAAAACTGTTTTTT. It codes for CSAIQGAYEKLFF.

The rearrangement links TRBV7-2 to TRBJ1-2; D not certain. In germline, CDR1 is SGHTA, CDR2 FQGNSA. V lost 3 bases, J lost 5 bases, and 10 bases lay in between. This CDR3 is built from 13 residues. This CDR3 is CASSFDLLYGYTF. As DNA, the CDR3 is TGTGCCAGCAGCTTCGACTTGCTATATGGCTACACCTTC.

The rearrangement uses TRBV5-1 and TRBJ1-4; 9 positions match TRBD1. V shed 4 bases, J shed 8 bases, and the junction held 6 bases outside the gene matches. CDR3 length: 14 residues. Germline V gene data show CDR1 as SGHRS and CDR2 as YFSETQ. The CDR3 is CASSQQGAREKLFF. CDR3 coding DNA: TGCGCCAGCAGCCAACAGGGGGCGCGGGAAAAACTGTTTTTT.

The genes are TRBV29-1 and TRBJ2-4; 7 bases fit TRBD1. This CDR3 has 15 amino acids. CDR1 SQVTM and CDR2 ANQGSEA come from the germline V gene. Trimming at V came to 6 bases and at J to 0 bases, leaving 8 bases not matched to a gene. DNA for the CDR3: TGCAGCGTGGAGACAGGGACCTTAGCCAAAAACATTCAGTACTTC. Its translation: CSVETGTLAKNIQYF.

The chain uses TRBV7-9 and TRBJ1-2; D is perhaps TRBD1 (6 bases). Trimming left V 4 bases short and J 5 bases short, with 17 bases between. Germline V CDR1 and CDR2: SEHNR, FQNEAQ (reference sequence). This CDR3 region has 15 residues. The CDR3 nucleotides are TGTGCCAGCAGCTCCTCCTCGACAGGAGGATATGGCTACACCTTC. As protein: CASSSSSTGGYGYTF.